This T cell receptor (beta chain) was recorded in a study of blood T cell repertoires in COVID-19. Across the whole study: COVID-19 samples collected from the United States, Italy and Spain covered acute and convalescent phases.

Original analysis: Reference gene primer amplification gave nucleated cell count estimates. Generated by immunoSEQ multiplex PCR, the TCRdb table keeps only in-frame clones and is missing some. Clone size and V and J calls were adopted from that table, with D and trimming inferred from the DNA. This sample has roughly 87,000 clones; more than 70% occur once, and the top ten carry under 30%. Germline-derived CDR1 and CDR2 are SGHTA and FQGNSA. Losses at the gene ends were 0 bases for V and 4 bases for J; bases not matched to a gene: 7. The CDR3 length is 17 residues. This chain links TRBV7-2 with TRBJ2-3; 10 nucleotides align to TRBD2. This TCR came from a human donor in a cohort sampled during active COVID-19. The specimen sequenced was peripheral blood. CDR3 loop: CASSLATSGLTADTQYF. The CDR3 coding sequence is TGTGCCAGCAGCTTAGCGACTAGCGGGCTAACGGCAGATACGCAGTATTTT. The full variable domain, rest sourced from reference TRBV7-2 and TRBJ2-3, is GAGVSQSPSNKVTEKGKDVELRCDPISGHTALYWYRQSLGQGLEFLIYFQGNSAPDKSGLPSDRFSAERTGGSVSTLTIQRTQQEDSAVYLCASSLATSGLTADTQYFGPGTRLTVL.